These 19 T cell receptor beta chains share one sample of origin, sequenced in a study of T-cell memory formation after mild COVID-19 (dated by TCRdb to the early 2020s). Libraries came from 5' RACE. TCRdb shows the sequencer as Illumina NovaSeq 6000. The raw public reads went through TCRdb reprocessing: fastp at Q25, MiXCR clone calling, in-frame beta chains kept. Each CDR3 protein gets just one entry, which takes the most common genes and DNA from the rows behind it. For this sample the table gives 300,000 to 400,000 distinct CDR3 sequences, of which roughly 15% were detected only once. About 22% of the sample rests with the top ten. Sequences were obtained from PBMCs or a T cell subset sorted from them (not recorded which). The source is a man in his late teens or twenties who had mild COVID-19 (a few samples of this study predate the infection). The sample titles of this study are shuffled in the database, so cell type and time point are left out; the donor was told from shared clones.

V gene TRBV28 combines with J gene TRBJ2-1, with D unresolved. Germline V gives CDR1 MDHEN, CDR2 SYDVKM. The V end was cut by 7 bases, the J end by 3 bases, with 7 bases between. The CDR3 has 12 residues. The CDR3 loop reads CASTKGYNEQFF. CDR3 in DNA: TGTGCCAGCACAAAGGGCTACAATGAGCAGTTCTTC.

The rearrangement links TRBV4-1 to TRBJ2-3; 14 nucleotides line up with TRBD2. The CDR3 totals 15 residues. The V and J ends lost 0 bases and 8 bases, in that order; junction bases with no gene match: 1. Germline V gene sequence: CDR1 MGHRA, CDR2 YSYEKL. The CDR3 nucleotides read TGCGCCAGCAGCCAAGACGGGACTAGCGGGGGTACGCAGTATTTT. Protein: CASSQDGTSGGTQYF.

This clonotype was counted only a few times. V is TRBV5-1 and J is TRBJ1-1; D uncertain. Trimming left V 4 bases short and J 4 bases short, with 11 bases between. Germline CDR1 and CDR2: SGHRS and YFSETQ. The CDR3 loop spans 13 amino acids. As DNA, the CDR3 is TGCGCCAGCAGCCGAAGGGATTTCACTGAAGCTTTCTTT. It yields the protein CASSRRDFTEAFF.

The chain carries TRBV7-2 and TRBJ2-3, with TRBD2 matching 16 bases. The CDR3 has 16 residues. Germline CDR1 and CDR2: SGHTA and FQGNSA. The trim removed 5 bases at V and 6 bases at J, leaving 5 bases unmatched. CDR3 coding DNA: TGTGCCAGCAGCCCTGGGACTAGCGGGGGGGTTGATACGCAGTATTTT. It codes for CASSPGTSGGVDTQYF.

This clonotype was found a few times. The chain recombines TRBV20-1 with TRBJ2-1, with unresolved D. Trimming cost V 3 bases and J 5 bases, with 5 bases left between them. The CDR3 is made up of 11 amino acids. Germline V lookup: CDR1 DFQATT, CDR2 SNEGSKA (reference sequence). The DNA of the CDR3 is TGCAGTGCTAGGGCGGACAATGAGCAGTTCTTC. Protein product: CSARADNEQFF.

The chain uses TRBV9 and TRBJ2-5; 12 bases match TRBD2. There are 16 residues in the CDR3. CDR1 SGDLS and CDR2 YYNGEE come from the germline V gene. The J segment lost 1 base and the V segment lost 3 bases, leaving 4 bases of the junction unmatched. Here the CDR3 reads CASSAGLAGIQETQYF. CDR3 coding DNA: TGTGCCAGCAGCGCCGGACTAGCGGGGATCCAAGAGACCCAGTACTTC.

The V gene is TRBV4-2, the J gene TRBJ1-5, with a weak D call TRBD1 (6 bases). The V gene's germline CDR1 is LGHNA and CDR2 YNFKEQ. Trimming stripped 2 bases from V and 0 bases from J, with 17 bases between. The length of the CDR3 is 18 residues. CDR3 sequence (DNA): TGTGCCAGCAGCCAAATACAACAGGGATCGGCTAGCAATCAGCCCCAGCATTTT. This encodes CASSQIQQGSASNQPQHF.

This clonotype was observed a handful of times. This sequence joins TRBV7-2 and TRBJ2-3; 15 nucleotides line up with TRBD2. CDR3 length: 17 residues. Losses at the gene ends were 5 bases for V and 2 bases for J; bases not matched to a gene: 5. CDR1 is SGHTA, CDR2 FQGNSA, per germline. The CDR3 loop reads CASSTGTSGGYTDTQYF. The CDR3 nucleotides read TGTGCCAGCAGCACTGGGACTAGCGGGGGGTACACAGATACGCAGTATTTT.

This clonotype was detected many times. The chain has TRBV25-1 and TRBJ2-6, with 9 bases identical to TRBD1. CDR1 and CDR2 from the germline V gene are MGHDK and SYGVNS. CDR3 length equals 17 residues. V lost 6 bases to trimming and J lost 0 bases; unmatched junction nucleotides: 6. The CDR3 nucleotides read TGTGCCAGCAGCGAGACAGGGGGAAGCTCTGGGGCCAACGTCCTGACTTTC. This translates into CASSETGGSSGANVLTF. The full variable domain, completed using reference TRBV25-1 and TRBJ2-6, is EADIYQTPRYLVIGTGKKITLECSQTMGHDKMYWYQQDPGMELHLIHYSYGVNSTEKGDLSSESTVSRIRTEHFPLTLESARPSHTSQYLCASSETGGSSGANVLTFGAGSRLTVL.

The chain combines TRBV13 with TRBJ2-1; 11 bases are a match to TRBD1. The CDR3 contains 17 residues. Germline loops: CDR1 PRHDT, CDR2 FYEKMQ (reference sequence). With 0 bases clipped from V and 5 bases from J, the junction kept 6 bases outside the gene matches. The DNA for the CDR3 is TGTGCCAGCAGCTTAGGCCTAGGACAGGGGGCTAACAATGAGCAGTTCTTC. Protein: CASSLGLGQGANNEQFF.

The rearrangement joins TRBV12-3 or TRBV12-4 to TRBJ1-4; 9 nucleotides line up with TRBD1. The CDR3 length is 14 residues. V lost 4 bases, J lost 4 bases, and 1 base stayed unmatched. The CDR3: CASSWGQGNEKLFF. Here the CDR3 DNA reads TGTGCCAGCAGTTGGGGACAGGGTAATGAAAAACTGTTTTTT.

The table lists this clonotype with a few counts. The chain employs TRBV4-1 and TRBJ2-3; 10 bases map to TRBD2. Trimming took 5 bases from V and 4 from J; bases not matched to a gene: 9. This CDR3 contains 16 residues. Germline CDR1 and CDR2: MGHRA and YSYEKL. The CDR3 loop reads CASSKAGTSVSDTQYF. CDR3 nucleotides: TGCGCCAGCAGCAAGGCCGGGACTAGCGTTTCAGATACGCAGTATTTT.

This clonotype was found a few times. V gene TRBV4-3 combines with J gene TRBJ2-5; D is ambiguous. The germline gives CDR1 LGHNA, CDR2 YSLEER. The CDR3 length is 14 residues. V lost 0 bases and J 3 bases, leaving 8 bases between the germline ends. CDR3 protein: CASSQEPKEETQYF. The CDR3 DNA reads as TGCGCCAGCAGCCAAGAGCCTAAGGAAGAGACCCAGTACTTC.

This clonotype was picked up a small number of times. The chain employs TRBV19 and TRBJ1-5, with D hard to call. CDR3 length: 12 amino acids. V dropped 3 bases and J dropped 4 bases, with 4 bases sitting between them. CDR1 is LNHDA and CDR2 is SQIVND in the germline V gene (reference sequence). This CDR3 is CASSIRNQPQHF. The CDR3, as DNA: TGTGCCAGTAGTATCAGAAATCAGCCCCAGCATTTT.

This clonotype was seen a few times. The chain couples TRBV20-1 to TRBJ1-2; no clear D gene. The CDR3 is 14 amino acids. V lost 2 bases, J lost 4 bases, and 14 bases lay in between. Germline-derived CDR1 and CDR2 are DFQATT and SNEGSKA (reference sequence). This CDR3 is CSARLSDRGYGYTF. The CDR3, as DNA: TGCAGTGCTAGACTTTCCGACCGGGGCTATGGCTACACCTTC.

This clonotype was counted ten times or more. The chain is built from TRBV7-6 and TRBJ1-1, with D hard to call. V was clipped by 5 bases and J by 3 bases, with 10 bases between them. Germline V gene data show CDR1 as SGHVS and CDR2 as FNYEAQ. The CDR3 spans 13 residues. CDR3 in DNA: TGTGCCAGCAGCCCATCGGGGTACACTGAAGCTTTCTTT. It encodes CASSPSGYTEAFF.

This clonotype was seen more than once but under ten times. The chain carries TRBV7-9 and TRBJ2-7; D might be TRBD1 (6 bases). This CDR3 has 14 amino acids. The V gene lost 7 bases and the J gene lost 6 bases, with 19 bases spanning the gap. The V gene's germline CDR1 is SEHNR and CDR2 FQNEAQ (reference sequence). The CDR3 DNA follows: TGTGCCAGCAATAACCGGGACAAAGGAAGCGAGCAGTACGTC. The encoded protein is CASNNRDKGSEQYV.

This clonotype was detected only a few times. This chain uses TRBV10-3 with TRBJ2-3, with D unresolved. The V and J ends lost 7 bases and 7 bases respectively, with 21 bases between them. The CDR3 is 15 amino acids. Germline-derived CDR1 and CDR2 are ENHRY and SYGVKD. The CDR3 loop reads CAITRLAPQLYTQYF. The CDR3 DNA is TGTGCCATCACGAGGTTGGCCCCCCAACTGTATACGCAGTATTTT.

This CDR3 is CASRSQGGSGNTIYF. CDR3 sequence (DNA): TGTGCCAGCAGAAGTCAGGGGGGCTCTGGAAACACCATATATTTT. The chain has TRBV12-3 or TRBV12-4 and TRBJ1-3; 7 bases align to TRBD1. Trimming took 6 bases from V and 0 from J; bases not matched to a gene: 5. This CDR3 comprises 15 residues.